Reported below is one T cell receptor beta chain. Methods used by the authors: Amplification from reference gene primers served as the basis for estimated nucleated cell counts. The assay was immunoSEQ multiplex PCR, and TCRdb's table has in-frame clones only and misses some. That table supplies the V and J calls and clone size; D and trimming were determined from the DNA. The table has 250,000 to 300,000 clones, less than 90% seen once. The V end was cut by 4 bases, the J end by 4 bases, with 14 bases between. Per germline, CDR1 SGHTS and CDR2 YDEGEE. The CDR3 totals 14 residues. This sample was taken from a study of blood T cell repertoires in COVID-19. On the study more broadly: Donors in the United States, Italy and Spain gave samples during acute or convalescent COVID-19. PBMCs, B-cell-depleted T cells, or T cells provided the cDNA or gDNA that made up the material.

This rearrangement joins TRBV5-8 to TRBJ1-1; D may be TRBD1 (5 bases). The material sequenced was peripheral blood. The receptor comes from a man between 60 and 75 years old with acute or convalescent COVID-19. The CDR3 loop reads CASSPWGGGTEAFF. The CDR3 nucleotides are TGTGCCAGCAGCCCGTGGGGGGGAGGCACTGAAGCTTTCTTT.